Listed below are T cell receptor beta chains from one sample, sequenced in a study of CD8+ T cells in alopecia areata. Profiled with immunoSEQ multiplex PCR; TCRdb holds only in-frame clones, not every one. The table includes 190,000 or so clones, about 60% detected once. Here the sequenced sample was CD8+ T cells sorted from blood, taken at week 24, from a patient treated with tofacitinib. These receptors were obtained from a human donor with alopecia areata. The conserved cysteine and the conserved F or W are not part of the CDR3 here.

j_call cdr3_length v_call cdr3_aa
TRBJ1-2 13 TRBV15 ATSRGTETNYGYT
TRBJ2-7 14 TRBV7-9 ASSFTEGMTFYEQY
TRBJ1-1 9 TRBV5-4 ASSLYTEAF
TRBJ2-3 13 TRBV7-9 ASSFLEPSTDTQY
TRBJ1-6 11 TRBV5-1 ATSDSLDSPLH
TRBJ2-7 14 TRBV28 ASSPQGWTGFAEQY
TRBJ1-6 13 TRBV5-6 ASSQSGTDNSPLH
. 9 TRBV25-1 ATIRGYEQY
TRBJ2-7 12 TRBV30 AWSDGTGRNEQY
TRBJ2-3 13 TRBV7-9 ASRGDRGRGDTQY
TRBJ2-7 13 TRBV6-1 ASCVTGTPENEQY
TRBJ1-5 12 TRBV15 ATSERTGNQPQH
TRBJ2-5 13 TRBV4-1 ASSQNRGGIETQY
TRBJ2-6 15 TRBV5-1 ASSSWTGGSGANVLT
TRBJ2-7 14 TRBV7-9 ASSSVSWSSAYEQY
TRBJ1-2 13 TRBV4-1 ASSQEKASNYGYT
TRBJ2-2 12 TRBV10-3 AIGLAKPTGELF
TRBJ1-1 12 TRBV14 ASSQAGWASEAF
TRBJ2-5 13 TRBV9 ASSTGTSEQETQY
TRBJ2-7 13 TRBV2 ASSGGQAKVYEQY
TRBJ2-2 15 TRBV7-9 ASSLGSGHPNTGELF
TRBJ1-2 10 TRBV29-1 SVLGFAYGYT
TRBJ1-2 13 TRBV29-1 SVEAYSEANYGYT
TRBJ2-5 13 TRBV4-1 ASSQDAGWGETQY
TRBJ1-2 11 TRBV30 AWRGTGDYGYT